A single sample gave rise to the 28 T cell receptor beta chains below, sequenced in a study of blood T cell repertoires in COVID-19. Assay: immunoSEQ multiplex PCR; the TCRdb copy retains only in-frame clones and omits some. This table holds some 150,000 clones, around nine tenths found once. The sequenced material came from peripheral blood. The receptors stem from a human donor in a cohort sampled during active COVID-19.

V gene TRBV30 combines with J gene TRBJ2-7; D gene unclear. Germline CDR1 reads GTSNPN; CDR2 reads SVGIG (reference sequence). V shed 2 bases and J shed 6 bases, with 14 bases lying between them. The CDR3 consists of 13 residues. CDR3 sequence reads: CAWSLGDGPEQYF. CDR3 coding DNA: TGTGCCTGGAGTCTCGGTGATGGGCCCGAGCAGTACTTC.

This sequence joins TRBV6-1 and TRBJ1-5, with a tentative D call TRBD1 (6 bases). Deletions cut 2 bases from V and 5 bases from J, with 10 bases between. The CDR3 totals 14 residues. Germline values: CDR1 MNHNS, CDR2 SASEGT. CDR3 DNA sequence: TGTGCCAGCAGTGAACTGCAGGGGTATCAGCCCCAGCATTTT. It codes for CASSELQGYQPQHF.

This clone has only one observation. The chain combines TRBV4-1 with TRBJ2-6, with 7 bases lining up with TRBD2. Germline loops: CDR1 MGHRA, CDR2 YSYEKL. This CDR3 has 15 amino acids. The ends lost 0 bases at V and 4 bases at J; junction bases unmatched: 0. The chain's CDR3 is CASSQEGGGANVLTF. Written as DNA, the CDR3 is TGCGCCAGCAGCCAAGAGGGAGGGGGGGCCAACGTCCTGACTTTC.

This chain joins TRBV5-4 and TRBJ1-2; the D gene is possibly TRBD1 (6 bases). Deletions cut 4 bases from V and 2 bases from J, with 12 bases between. This CDR3 region has 14 residues. The V gene's germline CDR1 is SGHNT and CDR2 YYREEE (reference sequence). CDR3 DNA: TGTGCCAGCAGCCGGAGGGGGGGGAACTATGGCTACACCTTC. Its protein product is CASSRRGGNYGYTF.

The V and J genes are TRBV19 and TRBJ2-5; TRBD1 aligns across 8 bases. Unmatched junction bases numbered 7, after V lost 6 bases and J lost 1 base. This CDR3 contains 15 residues. The germline V gene has CDR1 LNHDA and CDR2 SQIVND (reference sequence). CDR3 protein: CASSPSRGPQETQYF. CDR3 sequence (DNA): TGTGCCAGTAGCCCAAGCAGGGGGCCCCAAGAGACCCAGTACTTC. Full variable domain (rest looked up from reference TRBV19 and TRBJ2-5): DGGITQSPKYLFRKEGQNVTLSCEQNLNHDAMYWYRQDPGQGLRLIYYSQIVNDFQKGDIAEGYSVSREKKESFPLTVTSAQKNPTAFYLCASSPSRGPQETQYFGPGTRLLVL.

The V call is TRBV5-1, the J call TRBJ2-7; 8 positions match TRBD1. The ends lost 0 bases at V and 5 bases at J; junction bases unmatched: 4. This CDR3 contains 14 residues. Per germline, CDR1 SGHRS and CDR2 YFSETQ. CDR3 in amino acids: CASSLEDRVNEQYF. In DNA form, the CDR3 reads TGCGCCAGCAGCTTGGAGGACAGGGTGAACGAGCAGTACTTC.

The chain is built from TRBV9 and TRBJ2-7; 8 nucleotides agree with TRBD1. The CDR3 runs 16 residues. The V gene's germline CDR1 is SGDLS and CDR2 YYNGEE. The trim removed 0 bases at V and 4 bases at J, leaving 9 bases unmatched. The CDR3: CASSVAETGGQYEQYF. The CDR3, as DNA: TGTGCCAGCAGCGTAGCTGAAACAGGGGGGCAGTACGAGCAGTACTTC.

DNA for the CDR3: TGTGCCAGCAGAGGGGGTGAAAAACTGTTTTTT. This sequence encodes CASRGGEKLFF. The rearrangement links TRBV6-6 to TRBJ1-4, with a possible D match to TRBD1 (6 bases). The V end was cut by 6 bases, the J end by 7 bases, with 6 bases between. The CDR3 is 11 amino acids. Germline V lookup: CDR1 MNHNY, CDR2 SVGAGI (reference sequence).

This sequence joins TRBV9 and TRBJ2-1; 8 nucleotides align to TRBD1. CDR1 and CDR2 (germline): SGDLS, YYNGEE. CDR3 length: 13 amino acids. The V segment lost 0 bases and the J segment 11 bases; nucleotides outside the gene matches: 4. This CDR3 reads CASSVADREQQFF. CDR3 bases: TGTGCCAGCAGCGTAGCGGACAGGGAGCAGCAGTTCTTC. Complete variable domain (other parts from reference TRBV9 and TRBJ2-1): DSGVTQTPKHLITATGQRVTLRCSPRSGDLSVYWYQQSLDQGLQFLIQYYNGEERAKGNILERFSAQQFPDLHSELNLSSLELGDSALYFCASSVADREQQFFGPGTRLTVL.

This sequence joins TRBV7-8 and TRBJ2-1; D is unresolved. The CDR3 runs 14 residues. The germline V and J ends were trimmed by 2 bases and 2 bases, with 7 bases remaining between them. Germline CDR1 is SGHVS and CDR2 is FQNEAQ. CDR3 sequence: CASSLTETYNEQFF. As DNA, the CDR3 is TGTGCCAGCAGCTTAACAGAGACCTACAATGAGCAGTTCTTC.

J is TRBJ2-5 and V is TRBV6-2 or TRBV6-3; a possible D gene is TRBD2 (7 bases). The CDR3 totals 15 residues. The ends were cut back, 2 bases at V and 3 bases at J, with 13 bases in the middle. Germline loops: CDR1 MNHEY, CDR2 SVGEGT. As DNA, the CDR3 is TGTGCCAGCAGTTACGCCGGGGGGCGGGAAGAGACCCAGTACTTC. Translating gives CASSYAGGREETQYF.

The rearrangement links TRBV15 to TRBJ2-7; 7 bases fit TRBD2. V was pared by 1 base and J by 0 bases, with 6 bases of the junction left unmatched. Germline loops: CDR1 LNHNV, CDR2 YYDKDF (reference sequence). This CDR3 has 16 amino acids. This CDR3 reads CATSRAGGGGSYEQYF. CDR3 coding DNA: TGTGCCACCAGCAGAGCCGGTGGCGGGGGCTCCTACGAGCAGTACTTC.

The chain employs TRBV2 and TRBJ2-7, with 10 bases that match TRBD1. V lost 6 bases, J lost 7 bases, and 3 bases stayed unmatched. Germline CDR1 is SNHLY and CDR2 is FYNNEI. The length of the CDR3 is 12 residues. The CDR3 here is CASRWTGGEQYF. The CDR3 region has the DNA TGTGCCAGCAGATGGACAGGGGGGGAGCAGTACTTC.

The V gene is TRBV28, the J gene TRBJ1-1, with D possibly being TRBD1 (6 bases). V was trimmed by 3 bases and J by 0 bases, leaving 8 bases between them. Germline V CDR1 and CDR2: MDHEN, SYDVKM. The length of the CDR3 is 14 residues. The CDR3 DNA sequence: TGTGCCAGCAGTTTGTACAGGGTGAACACTGAAGCTTTCTTT. It is translated as CASSLYRVNTEAFF.

This chain uses TRBV19 with TRBJ1-3; tentative D call: TRBD1 (5 bases). The V gene lost 7 bases and the J gene lost 0 bases, with 13 bases spanning the gap. CDR1 LNHDA and CDR2 SQIVND come from the germline V gene (reference sequence). CDR3 length: 15 residues. Here the CDR3 reads CASIGHLSSGNTIYF. The CDR3 DNA sequence: TGTGCCAGTATCGGACATTTGAGCTCTGGAAACACCATATATTTT.

The chain couples TRBV5-8 to TRBJ2-3; D gene unclear. Germline V CDR1 and CDR2: SGHTS, YDEGEE. The CDR3 has 12 amino acids. The ends were cut back, 1 base at V and 5 bases at J, with 5 bases in the middle. The CDR3 region is CASSLSVDTQYF. The DNA of the CDR3 is TGTGCCAGCAGCTTGTCAGTAGATACGCAGTATTTT.

V gene TRBV7-9 combines with J gene TRBJ1-5; 7 nucleotides match TRBD1. This CDR3 is 13 amino acids long. Germline CDR1 and CDR2: SEHNR and FQNEAQ (reference sequence). The ends lost 9 bases at V and 2 bases at J; junction bases unmatched: 4. DNA for the CDR3: TGTGCCAGTCAAGGACAGGGCAATCAGCCCCAGCATTTT. It encodes CASQGQGNQPQHF.

This rearrangement joins TRBV7-9 to TRBJ1-2; weak D call: TRBD1 (6 bases). Trimming cost V 5 bases and J 6 bases, with 16 bases left between them. CDR1 SEHNR and CDR2 FQNEAQ come from the germline V gene (reference sequence). The CDR3 is made up of 14 amino acids. CDR3 DNA sequence: TGTGCCAGCAGCCCCTCGGGGGGGGCGAATGGCTACACCTTC. Translation gives CASSPSGGANGYTF.

V and J are TRBV6-4 and TRBJ2-7; 8 bases align to TRBD1. CDR1 and CDR2 (germline): MRHNA, SNTAGT. With V trimmed by 6 bases and J by 2 bases, 12 bases remained unmatched. The CDR3 covers 16 residues. The CDR3 coding sequence is TGTGCCAGCAGATCACTCCAGGGGGCTACCACCTACGAGCAGTACTTC. It codes for CASRSLQGATTYEQYF.

This clone was picked up one time. This chain joins TRBV29-1 and TRBJ2-5; 8 bases map to TRBD1. The CDR3 is 15 residues long. J lost 4 bases, V lost 0 bases, and 7 bases had no gene match. The germline CDR1 and CDR2 sequences are SQVTM and ANQGSEA. In nucleotides, the CDR3 is TGCAGCGTTGAAGATCTTGACAGGGGCTCAGAGACCCAGTACTTC. This translates into CSVEDLDRGSETQYF.

This chain joins TRBV14 and TRBJ2-2; 12 nucleotides align to TRBD2. The length of the CDR3 is 15 residues. V gave up 3 bases and J gave up 6 bases; unmatched junction bases: 2. CDR1 SGHDN and CDR2 FVKESK come from the germline V gene. CDR3 loop: CASSQRLAGAGELFF. The DNA of the CDR3 is TGTGCCAGCAGCCAGAGACTAGCGGGAGCCGGGGAGCTGTTTTTT.

This sequence joins TRBV5-1 and TRBJ1-5; 8 nucleotides match TRBD1. This CDR3 contains 16 residues. With 4 bases clipped from V and 0 bases from J, the junction kept 6 bases outside the gene matches. CDR1 SGHRS and CDR2 YFSETQ come from the germline V gene. The CDR3 DNA is TGCGCCAGCAGCCTGGGGACAGGCCATAGCAATCAGCCCCAGCATTTT. As protein: CASSLGTGHSNQPQHF.

V is TRBV6-6 and J is TRBJ2-7; a weak D match, TRBD2 (6 bases). Trimming removed 2 bases at V and 2 bases at J, with 16 bases between. Germline loops: CDR1 MNHNY, CDR2 SVGAGI (reference sequence). There are 16 residues in the CDR3. Here the CDR3 reads CASSYGIAGSPYEQYF. Written as DNA, the CDR3 is TGTGCCAGCAGTTACGGTATCGCGGGGTCCCCCTACGAGCAGTACTTC.

V is TRBV19 and J is TRBJ1-5; TRBD1 might be the D (5 bases). Trimming removed 7 bases at V and 4 bases at J, with 14 bases between. This CDR3 has 14 residues. Germline lookup yields CDR1 LNHDA and CDR2 SQIVND (reference sequence). The CDR3 reads CASTLGAGNQPQHF. CDR3 nucleotides: TGTGCCAGTACCCTAGGGGCAGGAAATCAGCCCCAGCATTTT.

The chain recombines TRBV7-2 with TRBJ1-2, with D possibly being TRBD1 (5 bases). Per the germline V gene, CDR1 is SGHTA and CDR2 is FQGNSA. CDR3 size: 15 residues. The germline V and J ends were trimmed by 1 base and 0 bases, with 9 bases remaining between them. Written as DNA, the CDR3 is TGTGCCAGCAGCTTAGTCAGGGCTACTAACTATGGCTACACCTTC. Its protein product is CASSLVRATNYGYTF.

The CDR3 region has the DNA TGTGCCAGCAGTTTATTGTCGGGGGGGTACTATGGCTACACCTTC. Residues: CASSLLSGGYYGYTF. The V call is TRBV27, the J call TRBJ1-2; possibly TRBD1 for D (5 bases). The CDR3 contains 15 residues. Trimming shortened V by 1 base and J by 3 bases, and 12 bases separated the two germline ends. Germline V gene sequence: CDR1 MNHEY, CDR2 SMNVEV (reference sequence).

The chain joins TRBV5-5 to TRBJ2-7, with TRBD1 identical over 8 bases. Germline CDR1 SGHKS, CDR2 YYEKEE (reference sequence). The V and J ends lost 4 bases and 2 bases, in that order; junction bases with no gene match: 11. This CDR3 has 16 amino acids. CDR3 loop: CASSPRPRDRPYEQYF. Written as DNA, the CDR3 is TGTGCCAGCAGCCCCCGCCCACGGGACAGGCCCTACGAGCAGTACTTC.

The chain's CDR3 is CASSSTSGNTGELFF. The CDR3 DNA follows: TGCGCCAGCAGCTCGACTAGCGGGAACACCGGGGAGCTGTTTTTT. The chain is built from TRBV5-1 and TRBJ2-2; 9 nucleotides align to TRBD2. Germline V CDR1 and CDR2: SGHRS, YFSETQ. The CDR3 runs to 15 residues. J lost 1 base, V lost 3 bases, and 1 base had no gene match.